The 15 T cell receptor beta chains presented below share a single source sample, sequenced in a study of blood T cell repertoires in COVID-19 (TCRdb year 2020). The protocol used for the library was the immunoSEQ multiplex PCR assay. Not all clones reach the TCRdb copy of this immuneACCESS table, which keeps in-frame sequences only. Checked studies attribute under half of the gap to unresolved V genes and leave the rest unexplained. The sample yields some 260,000 clones; 86% were counted once. Over 1.5% of the sample goes to the ten largest clones. The sequenced sample consisted of PBMCs or T cells enriched from blood (not recorded which). Receptor source: a man aged 35-49 years who had recovered from COVID-19.

The chain joins TRBV6-5 to TRBJ2-1; 7 nucleotides match TRBD1. V lost 6 bases, J lost 5 bases, and 7 bases stayed unmatched. Germline V gives CDR1 MNHEY, CDR2 SVGAGI. CDR3 size: 14 residues. CDR3 sequence: CASRPGQRDNEQFF. CDR3 coding DNA: TGTGCCAGCAGACCGGGACAGCGAGACAATGAGCAGTTCTTC.

The chain is built from TRBV9 and TRBJ1-6; TRBD1 agrees at 9 bases. Per germline, CDR1 SGDLS and CDR2 YYNGEE. V lost 5 bases to trimming and J lost 5 bases; unmatched junction nucleotides: 2. There are 14 residues in the CDR3. CDR3 sequence (DNA): TGTGCCAGCAGTCGACAGGGGGATAATTCACCCCTCCACTTT. As protein: CASSRQGDNSPLHF.

This clone was picked up one time. The chain links TRBV27 to TRBJ1-5, with TRBD1 matching 7 bases. The CDR3 covers 14 residues. Trimming removed 6 bases from V and 7 bases from J; junction bases left unmatched: 9. Per germline, CDR1 MNHEY and CDR2 SMNVEV (reference sequence). The CDR3 region is CASSFTGAGQPQHF. DNA for the CDR3: TGTGCCAGCAGCTTTACAGGGGCAGGGCAGCCCCAGCATTTT.

V usage is TRBV4-3 and J usage is TRBJ2-2, with D possibly matching TRBD2 (5 bases). V gave up 1 base and J gave up 4 bases, with 10 bases separating them. The CDR3 runs to 15 residues. Germline CDR1 LGHNA, CDR2 YSLEER. CDR3 bases: TGCGCCAGCAGCCAAGCTCCGGGGATCACCGGGGAGCTGTTTTTT. Protein sequence: CASSQAPGITGELFF.

V usage is TRBV27 and J usage is TRBJ2-2; D is perhaps TRBD2 (5 bases). This CDR3 is built from 15 residues. With 3 bases removed from V and 6 bases from J, the gap between germline ends came to 14 bases. Germline V gives CDR1 MNHEY, CDR2 SMNVEV (reference sequence). The CDR3 loop reads CASSLSPLDSGELFF. The CDR3 nucleotides are TGTGCCAGCAGTTTGTCCCCACTAGACTCCGGGGAGCTGTTTTTT.

This sequence joins TRBV5-1 and TRBJ1-4; 7 bases match TRBD1. V was pared by 0 bases and J by 3 bases, with 5 bases of the junction left unmatched. The CDR3 is 16 residues long. Per germline, CDR1 SGHRS and CDR2 YFSETQ. In DNA form, the CDR3 reads TGCGCCAGCAGCTTGGAAGGGGACAGAGCTAATGAAAAACTGTTTTTT. Protein: CASSLEGDRANEKLFF.

This CDR3 is CAISDGQGKYNEQFF. Here the CDR3 DNA reads TGTGCCATCAGTGACGGGCAGGGGAAATACAATGAGCAGTTCTTC. The chain combines TRBV10-3 with TRBJ2-1; D is perhaps TRBD1 (6 bases). This CDR3 has 15 residues. Per germline, CDR1 ENHRY and CDR2 SYGVKD. Trimming shortened V by 3 bases and J by 4 bases, and 13 bases separated the two germline ends.

The chain is built from TRBV28 and TRBJ1-5; TRBD1 is a possible D gene (6 bases). The V end lost 7 bases, the J end lost 2 bases, and 6 bases lay between the germline ends. This CDR3 contains 12 residues. Germline lookup yields CDR1 MDHEN and CDR2 SYDVKM. The CDR3 spells CASTGGNQPQHF. DNA of the CDR3: TGTGCCAGCACAGGGGGCAATCAGCCCCAGCATTTT.

This chain uses TRBV3-1 (or the pseudogene TRBV3-2) with TRBJ2-5; 7 positions agree with TRBD2. Germline V CDR1 and CDR2: LGHDT, YNNKEL (reference sequence). The CDR3 covers 14 residues. V shed 1 base, J shed 4 bases, and the junction held 3 bases outside the gene matches. The chain's CDR3 is CASSQAAGVETQYF. The CDR3 bases are TGTGCCAGCAGCCAAGCGGCGGGAGTAGAGACCCAGTACTTC.

The gene calls are TRBV15 and TRBJ1-5, with D possibly being TRBD1 (5 bases). Trimming pared 6 bases from V and 7 bases from J, leaving 19 bases between. This CDR3 region has 15 residues. Germline lookup yields CDR1 LNHNV and CDR2 YYDKDF (reference sequence). Here the CDR3 DNA reads TGTGCCACCAGTGGTCAGGGCCACGAAGCGCAGCCCCAGCATTTT. Protein sequence: CATSGQGHEAQPQHF.

CDR3: CASSPPNAGGEQYF. In DNA form, the CDR3 reads TGTGCCAGCTCACCACCCAACGCCGGGGGAGAGCAGTACTTC. V usage is TRBV18 and J usage is TRBJ2-7; D possibly corresponds to TRBD2 (6 bases). Germline CDR1 and CDR2: KGHSH and LQKENI. V was cut by 0 bases and J by 7 bases, with 13 bases left in between. The CDR3 is made up of 14 amino acids.

The rearrangement uses TRBV7-9 and TRBJ2-3; 8 bases map to TRBD2. Per germline, CDR1 SEHNR and CDR2 FQNEAQ (reference sequence). Trimming cost V 5 bases and J 6 bases; bases outside gene matches: 13. The CDR3 is 16 residues long. The CDR3 DNA reads TGTGCCAGCAGCCCCTGGGAAGCGGGAGTAGCTGATACGCAGTATTTT. As protein: CASSPWEAGVADTQYF. Together with reference TRBV7-9 and TRBJ2-3, the CDR3 gives the full variable domain: DTGVSQNPRHKITKRGQNVTFRCDPISEHNRLYWYRQTLGQGPEFLTYFQNEAQLEKSRLLSDRFSAERPKGSFSTLEIQRTEQGDSAMYLCASSPWEAGVADTQYFGPGTRLTVL.

This clone was recorded a few times. The V gene is TRBV7-2, the J gene TRBJ1-1; 12 bases align to TRBD1. The CDR3 covers 16 residues. CDR1 and CDR2 from the germline V gene are SGHTA and FQGNSA. Trimming removed 1 base from V and 10 bases from J; junction bases left unmatched: 10. CDR3 sequence reads: CASSLVGTGGRQGAFF. The DNA of the CDR3 is TGTGCCAGCAGCTTAGTAGGGACAGGGGGCCGGCAGGGAGCTTTCTTT.

The chain links TRBV6-5 to TRBJ1-3; TRBD1 agrees at 7 bases. Germline CDR1 reads MNHEY; CDR2 reads SVGAGI. The CDR3 runs 16 residues. V dropped 2 bases and J dropped 7; count of bases not matched to a gene: 11. Here the CDR3 reads CASSYAAGTDSNTIYF. The CDR3 DNA sequence: TGTGCCAGCAGTTACGCTGCCGGGACAGATAGTAACACCATATATTTT.

The chain recombines TRBV5-4 with TRBJ2-7, with no clear D. Per germline, CDR1 SGHNT and CDR2 YYREEE (reference sequence). The CDR3 has 12 amino acids. Trimming removed 5 bases from V and 5 bases from J, with 11 bases in between. CDR3 sequence: CASSRKHDEQYF. CDR3 sequence (DNA): TGTGCCAGCAGTCGTAAACACGACGAGCAGTACTTC.